What follows is one T cell receptor beta chain and its context. The TCR beta CDR3 regions underwent amplification using RNA transcripts as the source. In the first-round RT-PCR of the TCR CDR3, the HTBI primer set was used. TCRdb ran MiXCR on the multiplex PCR reads and lists one entry per CDR3 protein. The sample lists under 350,000 distinct CDR3 sequences, approximately 13% occurring once. Graves' hyperthyroidism showing no ophthalmopathy progression within 18 months was considered stable. The sample belongs to a study of T cells in Graves' hyperthyroidism and ophthalmopathy. This CDR3 contains 15 residues. V lost 6 bases to trimming and J lost 0 bases, with 12 bases between them. CDR1 is MNHEY, CDR2 SVGEGT, per germline.

The V call is TRBV6-2 or TRBV6-3, the J call TRBJ1-3; D may be TRBD1 (5 bases). This sequence was found in a woman aged 35 to 49 with Graves' hyperthyroidism. The sample taken for sequencing was blood. The CDR3 DNA sequence: TGTGCCAGCAGATTTGACAGAGCCTCTGGAAACACCATATATTTT. Protein sequence: CASRFDRASGNTIYF.